The next 20 T cell receptor beta chains were all read from a single sample in a study of OX40 agonist ivuxolimab in advanced cancers. Here immunoSEQ multiplex PCR was the method, and the copy in TCRdb shows in-frame clones only, minus some. The repertoire holds approximately 60,000 clones, with about 82% as singletons. The sequencing used CD4+ or CD8+ T cells sorted from blood, collected in a trial of the OX40 agonist ivuxolimab. The receptors were sampled from an adult with an advanced solid tumor such as melanoma, head and neck, liver or kidney cancer.

The genes are TRBV4-3 and TRBJ2-5; a possible D gene is TRBD1 (6 bases). There are 14 residues in the CDR3. V gave up 0 bases and J gave up 5 bases, with 10 bases separating them. Germline V gene lookup returns CDR1 LGHNA and CDR2 YSLEER. The CDR3 DNA reads TGCGCCAGCAGCCAAGATAGGGGGTGGGAGACCCAGTACTTC. Translation: CASSQDRGWETQYF.

This rearrangement joins TRBV5-1 to TRBJ2-1, with 10 bases aligning to TRBD2. The CDR3 sequence is 15 residues long. Per germline, CDR1 SGHRS and CDR2 YFSETQ. V shed 3 bases, J shed 9 bases, and the junction held 9 bases outside the gene matches. CDR3 residues: CASSSASGGGGEQFF. In DNA, the CDR3 is TGCGCCAGCAGCTCCGCTAGCGGGGGTGGGGGTGAGCAGTTCTTC.

The V and J genes are TRBV2 and TRBJ2-5; TRBD1 agrees at 7 bases. This CDR3 contains 14 residues. Looked up from germline, CDR1 is SNHLY and CDR2 is FYNNEI. Trimming removed 5 bases from V and 2 bases from J; junction bases left unmatched: 5. CDR3 sequence (DNA): TGTGCCAGCAGTTCACAGGGGCTGCAAGAGACCCAGTACTTC. This sequence encodes CASSSQGLQETQYF.

The chain uses TRBV21-1 and TRBJ2-7; TRBD1 is the table's D call and was not checked against the DNA. TRBV21-1 is a listed pseudogene. The CDR3 totals 14 residues. The CDR3 spells CASSKVLNPGEQYF. The DNA of the CDR3 is TGTGCCAGCAGCAAGGTGCTCAACCCAGGGGAGCAGTACTTC.

In its sample, this clone was seen a few times. The V gene is TRBV7-8, the J gene TRBJ1-3; D unresolved. CDR1 and CDR2 from the germline V gene are SGHVS and FQNEAQ. The CDR3 contains 12 residues. Trimming took off 4 bases at V and 7 bases at J, with 8 bases between the two ends. CDR3 amino acids: CASSSTSNTIYF. Written as DNA, the CDR3 is TGTGCCAGCAGCTCTACATCCAACACCATATATTTT.

This rearrangement joins TRBV4-1 to TRBJ2-1; D may match TRBD1 or TRBD2 (5 bases each). Germline CDR1 MGHRA, CDR2 YSYEKL. The CDR3 runs 15 residues. Trimming left V 3 bases short and J 0 bases short, with 9 bases between. CDR3 sequence: CASSQGEHSYNEQFF. The CDR3 bases are TGCGCCAGCAGCCAGGGGGAACACTCCTACAATGAGCAGTTCTTC.

V usage is TRBV23-1 and J usage is TRBJ2-3, with unresolved D. TRBV23-1 is placed among ORFs of uncertain function. This CDR3 has 15 amino acids. V gave up 1 base and J gave up 2 bases, with 10 bases separating them. The CDR3 is CASSQLISPTDTQYF. In DNA, the CDR3 is TGCGCCAGCAGTCAATTAATTTCCCCCACAGATACGCAGTATTTT.

In this sample, this clone turned up once. The V gene is TRBV6-5, the J gene TRBJ2-2; D gene ambiguous. CDR3 length equals 15 residues. Germline V gives CDR1 MNHEY, CDR2 SVGAGI. V was trimmed by 7 bases and J by 1 base, leaving 13 bases between them. The CDR3 reads CASNPLAWNTGELFF. CDR3 in DNA: TGTGCCAGCAACCCCCTCGCTTGGAACACCGGGGAGCTGTTTTTT.

This chain connects TRBV9 to TRBJ1-3; D may be TRBD1 (5 bases). Per the germline V gene, CDR1 is SGDLS and CDR2 is YYNGEE. There are 17 residues in the CDR3. Trimming took 4 bases from V and 1 from J, leaving 18 bases between them. The CDR3 coding sequence is TGTGCCAGCAGCTCAAGGGACGGTTTCTTATCTGGAAACACCATATATTTT. Amino acids: CASSSRDGFLSGNTIYF. Full variable domain (remainder filled in from reference TRBV9 and TRBJ1-3): DSGVTQTPKHLITATGQRVTLRCSPRSGDLSVYWYQQSLDQGLQFLIQYYNGEERAKGNILERFSAQQFPDLHSELNLSSLELGDSALYFCASSSRDGFLSGNTIYFGEGSWLTVV.

This chain joins TRBV6-5 and TRBJ2-7; D perhaps matches TRBD2 (6 bases). Deletions cut 1 base from V and 7 bases from J, with 11 bases between. Germline V gene data show CDR1 as MNHEY and CDR2 as SVGAGI. This CDR3 has 13 amino acids. The DNA for the CDR3 is TGTGCCAGCAGTTACTTCGCGGGGAGGGAGCAGTACTTC. Protein sequence: CASSYFAGREQYF.

This clone was seen only a few times. The rearrangement uses TRBV29-1 and TRBJ2-7; D not certain. CDR1 SQVTM and CDR2 ANQGSEA come from the germline V gene. V was pared by 2 bases and J by 5 bases, with 7 bases between. This CDR3 has 11 residues. The CDR3 DNA is TGCAGCGTTGAAAGGGTTGACGAGCAGTACTTC. This sequence encodes CSVERVDEQYF.

This clone has more than one count but fewer than ten. This chain joins TRBV7-2 and TRBJ2-1; D is ambiguous. CDR1 is SGHTA, CDR2 FQGNSA, per germline. The CDR3 spans 15 residues. V lost 5 bases and J lost 4, with 15 bases in between. CDR3 nucleotide sequence: TGTGCCAGCAGCATGGGCATAGGTTTTTACAATGAGCAGTTCTTC. It specifies CASSMGIGFYNEQFF.

The J gene is TRBJ2-7, the V gene TRBV5-1; weak D call: TRBD2 (5 bases). This CDR3 comprises 14 residues. Germline CDR1 SGHRS, CDR2 YFSETQ. Between the trimmed V and J ends, which lost 4 bases and 4 bases, there was a span of 15 bases. CDR3 region: CASSNNGRVYEQYF. CDR3 DNA sequence: TGCGCCAGCAGCAACAATGGGCGGGTGTACGAGCAGTACTTC. Based on the CDR3 plus reference TRBV5-1 and TRBJ2-7, the full variable domain is KAGVTQTPRYLIKTRGQQVTLSCSPISGHRSVSWYQQTPGQGLQFLFEYFSETQRNKGNFPGRFSGRQFSNSRSEMNVSTLELGDSALYLCASSNNGRVYEQYFGPGTRLTVT.

The chain links TRBV4-3 to TRBJ1-2, with 12 nucleotides matching TRBD1. The length of the CDR3 is 15 residues. The germline CDR1 and CDR2 sequences are LGHNA and YSLEER. Trimming removed 1 base from V and 8 bases from J; junction bases left unmatched: 5. The CDR3 sequence is CASSQAMGQGAGYTF. Written as DNA, the CDR3 is TGCGCCAGCAGCCAAGCGATGGGACAGGGGGCGGGCTACACCTTC.

J is TRBJ2-7 and V is TRBV19; TRBD1 aligns across 7 bases. This CDR3 region has 15 residues. CDR1 and CDR2 from the germline V gene are LNHDA and SQIVND (reference sequence). The ends lost 1 base at V and 1 base at J; junction bases unmatched: 4. The CDR3 DNA follows: TGTGCCAGTAGTATAGCAGGGGGTCGATCCTACGAGCAGTACTTC. Its translation: CASSIAGGRSYEQYF. Complete variable domain (other parts from reference TRBV19 and TRBJ2-7): DGGITQSPKYLFRKEGQNVTLSCEQNLNHDAMYWYRQDPGQGLRLIYYSQIVNDFQKGDIAEGYSVSREKKESFPLTVTSAQKNPTAFYLCASSIAGGRSYEQYFGPGTRLTVT.

The V gene is TRBV11-3, the J gene TRBJ2-5; 7 positions agree with TRBD1. J was trimmed by 5 bases and V by 5 bases; bases with no gene match: 5. Germline assignment: CDR1 SGHNT and CDR2 YENEEA. CDR3 length: 13 amino acids. CDR3 amino acids: CASSPGQAETQYF. CDR3 DNA sequence: TGTGCCAGCAGCCCCGGACAGGCTGAGACCCAGTACTTC.

The rearrangement joins TRBV7-2 to TRBJ1-5, with 11 bases matching TRBD1. This CDR3 contains 16 residues. Germline V gene lookup returns CDR1 SGHTA and CDR2 FQGNSA. V shed 6 bases and J 3 bases; nucleotides not matched to a gene: 7. The CDR3 sequence: CASSDRDRGNNQPQHF. DNA for the CDR3: TGTGCCAGCAGTGACCGGGACAGGGGGAACAATCAGCCCCAGCATTTT.

This chain connects TRBV5-1 to TRBJ2-1; D might be TRBD1 or TRBD2, each matching 5 bases. V lost 1 base and J 7 bases, leaving 15 bases between the germline ends. The CDR3 consists of 15 residues. Germline-derived CDR1 and CDR2 are SGHRS and YFSETQ. DNA of the CDR3: TGCGCCAGCAGCTTGTTCGAGGGGCGGATAAATGAGCAGTTCTTC. Translation gives CASSLFEGRINEQFF.

The chain links TRBV10-2 to TRBJ2-1; 10 bases are a match to TRBD2. The CDR3 covers 15 residues. J was trimmed by 6 bases and V by 7 bases; bases with no gene match: 9. Germline values: CDR1 WSHSY, CDR2 SAAADI. CDR3 protein: CASMHLAGEPNEQFF. CDR3 coding DNA: TGCGCCAGCATGCATCTAGCGGGAGAACCCAATGAGCAGTTCTTC.

This clone was picked up one time. The chain couples TRBV4-1 to TRBJ2-4, with D tentatively TRBD1 or TRBD2 (6 bases each). Trimming took 0 bases from V and 7 from J, leaving 13 bases between them. The CDR3 covers 15 residues. CDR1 and CDR2 (germline): MGHRA, YSYEKL. The CDR3 region is CASSQDLRGVNIQYF. CDR3 DNA: TGCGCCAGCAGCCAAGATTTGAGGGGGGTCAACATTCAGTACTTC.